The sequence of this TCR beta chain was determined in a study of blood T cells in healthy people across ages. Broader study findings: Using unsorted PBMCs precluded a conclusive naive versus antigen-experienced comparison.

Turning to this clonotype: Its matching antigen is unknown.

The CDR3 spans 18 residues. CDR1 DFQATT and CDR2 SNEGSKA come from the germline V gene (reference sequence). V was pared by 5 bases and J by 0 bases, with 12 bases of the junction left unmatched. A sample-barcoded 5' primer and a J-beta primer mix were used in a second PCR of about 6 to 11 cycles. TCRdb reprocessed the 5' RACE reads with MiXCR, giving one entry per CDR3 protein. The sample consists of 1 million to 1.2 million distinct CDR3 sequences, 30% to 40% of them appearing once. This TCR came from a young man in good health. The material sequenced was blood. V gene TRBV20-1 combines with J gene TRBJ2-3; 12 bases line up with TRBD2. The CDR3 bases are TGCAGTGCTCAACCCGGACTAGCGGGGTCTTCTAGCACAGATACGCAGTATTTT. It codes for CSAQPGLAGSSSTDTQYF.